Below are 22 T cell receptor beta chains sequenced from a single sample in a study of early stage breast cancer tumors. Repertoires were generated with immunoSEQ multiplex PCR, while TCRdb's copy carries only in-frame clones and drops some. The sample lists tens of thousands of clones, more than 65% occurring once. The sample taken for sequencing was blood. Every receptor here comes from a person aged 40-50 years with breast cancer.

V is TRBV4-2 and J is TRBJ2-7; 11 bases agree with TRBD2. The junction had 7 bases not matched to a gene; V was cut back by 3 bases and J by 0 bases. The germline V gene has CDR1 LGHNA and CDR2 YNFKEQ. The CDR3 runs 17 residues. The CDR3 is CASSHTGTSGSSYEQYF. In nucleotides, the CDR3 is TGTGCCAGCAGCCACACCGGGACTAGCGGAAGCTCCTACGAGCAGTACTTC.

This clone appeared a few times. The rearrangement uses TRBV5-1 and TRBJ2-5; 7 bases are a match to TRBD1. V lost 3 bases to trimming and J lost 5 bases; unmatched junction nucleotides: 4. Germline CDR1 is SGHRS and CDR2 is YFSETQ. The CDR3 is 13 residues long. CDR3 in DNA: TGCGCCAGCAGCTCGACAGGGAAGGAGACCCAGTACTTC. This codes for CASSSTGKETQYF.

This CDR3 reads CASSPRGGGGRYSYEQYF. DNA for the CDR3: TGTGCCAGCAGCCCGAGAGGAGGGGGAGGCCGCTACTCCTACGAGCAGTACTTC. The rearrangement uses TRBV7-2 and TRBJ2-7; TRBD1 or TRBD2 may be the D gene (6 bases each). V lost 5 bases to trimming and J lost 0 bases, with 23 bases between them. This CDR3 region has 18 residues. Germline assignment: CDR1 SGHTA and CDR2 FQGNSA. Full variable domain (remainder filled in from reference TRBV7-2 and TRBJ2-7): GAGVSQSPSNKVTEKGKDVELRCDPISGHTALYWYRQSLGQGLEFLIYFQGNSAPDKSGLPSDRFSAERTGGSVSTLTIQRTQQEDSAVYLCASSPRGGGGRYSYEQYFGPGTRLTVT.

This chain joins TRBV7-2 and TRBJ2-2; TRBD2 matches 9 bases. With V trimmed by 3 bases and J by 5 bases, 7 bases remained unmatched. The CDR3 is 16 residues long. Looked up from germline, CDR1 is SGHTA and CDR2 is FQGNSA. The CDR3 DNA reads as TGTGCCAGCAGCTTCGGTAGCGGGAGACCGACCGGGGAGCTGTTTTTT. Translation: CASSFGSGRPTGELFF. The variable domain in full, completed from reference TRBV7-2 and TRBJ2-2, reads GAGVSQSPSNKVTEKGKDVELRCDPISGHTALYWYRQSLGQGLEFLIYFQGNSAPDKSGLPSDRFSAERTGGSVSTLTIQRTQQEDSAVYLCASSFGSGRPTGELFFGEGSRLTVL.

In DNA, the CDR3 is TGTGCCAGCTCGGATGGGGCAGATACGCAGTATTTT. This sequence encodes CASSDGADTQYF. The rearrangement links TRBV7-2 to TRBJ2-3; D gene unclear. The V end was cut by 8 bases, the J end by 4 bases, with 10 bases between. CDR1 is SGHTA, CDR2 FQGNSA, per germline. The CDR3 extends over 12 amino acids.

The chain couples TRBV28 to TRBJ2-7; D remains ambiguous. V was clipped by 4 bases and J by 4 bases, with 5 bases between them. This CDR3 contains 11 residues. The germline CDR1 and CDR2 sequences are MDHEN and SYDVKM. The CDR3 region is CASSSYYEQYF. Written as DNA, the CDR3 is TGTGCCAGCAGTTCATATTACGAGCAGTACTTC.

Only a few counts were recorded for this clone. This chain links TRBV28 with TRBJ1-5; no clear D. V was cut by 5 bases and J by 10 bases, with 15 bases left in between. From germline, CDR1 is MDHEN and CDR2 SYDVKM. This CDR3 is 13 amino acids long. CDR3 DNA: TGTGCCAGCAGTACCCCGGGCTTCTATCCCCAGCATTTT. It is translated as CASSTPGFYPQHF.

The rearrangement links TRBV10-3 to TRBJ2-5; D not certain. The germline CDR1 and CDR2 sequences are ENHRY and SYGVKD. V was cut by 11 bases and J by 2 bases, with 15 bases left in between. The CDR3 spans 13 residues. The CDR3 DNA reads as TGTGCCCTCCGCGGCGAAGGGCAAGAGACCCAGTACTTC. Its translation: CALRGEGQETQYF.

V and J are TRBV9 and TRBJ2-6; no definite D call. V was cut by 3 bases and J by 2 bases, with 0 bases left in between. The CDR3 has 12 residues. Germline V gene data show CDR1 as SGDLS and CDR2 as YYNGEE. The CDR3 sequence is CASSAGANVLTF. CDR3 DNA sequence: TGTGCCAGCAGCGCTGGGGCCAACGTCCTGACTTTC.

This clone has just one count. The CDR3 sequence is CASSGTSGRAAEQFF. Written as DNA, the CDR3 is TGTGCCAGCAGTGGGACTAGCGGGAGGGCCGCTGAGCAGTTCTTC. The chain joins TRBV2 to TRBJ2-1; TRBD2 aligns across 15 bases. Germline V gene lookup returns CDR1 SNHLY and CDR2 FYNNEI. After removal of 4 bases from V and 9 bases from J, the junction contained 4 bases not matched to a gene. CDR3 size: 15 residues.

V and J are TRBV11-3 and TRBJ2-7; a possible D gene is TRBD1 (6 bases). Trimming stripped 2 bases from V and 2 bases from J, with 13 bases between. This CDR3 is built from 15 residues. Germline CDR1 SGHNT, CDR2 YENEEA. The CDR3: CASSLFGTQTYEQYF. The CDR3 DNA sequence: TGTGCCAGCAGCTTATTCGGGACACAAACCTACGAGCAGTACTTC.

This clone showed up just once. V gene TRBV12-5 combines with J gene TRBJ2-2; tentative D call: TRBD2 (6 bases). This CDR3 has 16 amino acids. The ends were cut back, 3 bases at V and 4 bases at J, with 15 bases in the middle. The germline gives CDR1 LGHNT, CDR2 FRNRAP. In nucleotides, the CDR3 is TGTGCTAGTGGTTTTTTAGTGGGGGGAGGCACCGGGGAGCTGTTTTTT. Translating gives CASGFLVGGGTGELFF.

Remarks on this clone: At one boundary the junction diverges from the germline segment, which might be a read error. The chain is built from TRBV30 and TRBJ2-1; the match to TRBD1 covers 7 bases. Germline values: CDR1 GTSNPN, CDR2 SVGIG (reference sequence). This CDR3 spans 14 amino acids. The CDR3 region is CAWSVLRQGNGQFF. The CDR3 DNA sequence: TGTGCCTGGAGTGTACTTAGACAGGGCAATGGGCAGTTCTTC.

The chain uses TRBV4-2 and TRBJ2-7; the D gene is possibly TRBD2 (6 bases). V was cut by 1 base and J by 0 bases, with 13 bases left in between. Germline lookup yields CDR1 LGHNA and CDR2 YNFKEQ. The CDR3 length is 16 residues. Here the CDR3 DNA reads TGTGCCAGCAGCCAAGTAGGGGTGGGGGGCTCCTACGAGCAGTACTTC. This sequence encodes CASSQVGVGGSYEQYF.

This clone is categorized as medium-sized. The chain is built from TRBV28 and TRBJ2-1, with 9 bases that match TRBD2. The CDR3 contains 14 residues. Germline V gives CDR1 MDHEN, CDR2 SYDVKM. V trimming: 9 bases; J trimming: 2 bases; junction bases outside the gene matches: 5. The CDR3 region is CASSGRLTYNEQFF. Written as DNA, the CDR3 is TGTGCCAGTAGCGGGAGATTGACCTACAATGAGCAGTTCTTC.

The chain joins TRBV30 to TRBJ1-1, with D possibly matching TRBD1 (6 bases). The length of the CDR3 is 15 residues. Germline V gives CDR1 GTSNPN, CDR2 SVGIG (reference sequence). With 4 bases removed from V and 6 bases from J, the gap between germline ends came to 21 bases. This CDR3 reads CAWTPTSGGRPEAFF. The CDR3 nucleotides read TGTGCCTGGACCCCAACCTCCGGGGGGCGACCTGAAGCTTTCTTT.

The table lists this clone with a few counts. The chain recombines TRBV2 with TRBJ1-2, with D hard to call. The CDR3 covers 13 residues. With 10 bases removed from V and 3 bases from J, the gap between germline ends came to 15 bases. The V gene's germline CDR1 is SNHLY and CDR2 FYNNEI. CDR3 protein: CATGPSEDYGYTF. Here the CDR3 DNA reads TGTGCCACCGGCCCGAGCGAGGACTATGGCTACACCTTC.

The CDR3 sequence is CASSEDSSGANVLTF. CDR3 DNA sequence: TGTGCCAGCAGTGAAGACAGCTCTGGGGCCAACGTCCTGACTTTC. The chain links TRBV6-1 to TRBJ2-6; D remains unclear. Germline CDR1 MNHNS, CDR2 SASEGT. This CDR3 is 15 amino acids long. V lost 1 base, J lost 0 bases, and 4 bases lay in between.

The chain links TRBV5-5 to TRBJ2-7; D may be TRBD2 (7 bases). Deletions cut 0 bases from V and 3 bases from J, with 13 bases between. This CDR3 spans 15 amino acids. Germline-derived CDR1 and CDR2 are SGHKS and YYEKEE (reference sequence). The CDR3 loop is CASSLEAGAGYEQYF. CDR3 coding DNA: TGTGCCAGCAGCTTGGAGGCGGGGGCTGGCTACGAGCAGTACTTC. Full variable domain (rest looked up from reference TRBV5-5 and TRBJ2-7): DAGVTQSPTHLIKTRGQQVTLRCSPISGHKSVSWYQQVLGQGPQFIFQYYEKEERGRGNFPDRFSARQFPNYSSELNVNALLLGDSALYLCASSLEAGAGYEQYFGPGTRLTVT.

This clone was observed a handful of times. This chain joins TRBV6-1 and TRBJ1-2; TRBD1 matches at 8 bases. Germline V gene sequence: CDR1 MNHNS, CDR2 SASEGT. Losses at the gene ends were 3 bases for V and 4 bases for J; bases not matched to a gene: 4. This CDR3 is 14 amino acids long. As DNA, the CDR3 is TGTGCCAGCAGTGATGGACAGGGAAGCTATGGCTACACCTTC. Its translation: CASSDGQGSYGYTF.

The rearrangement uses TRBV19 and TRBJ1-1; 7 bases align to TRBD1. In germline, CDR1 is LNHDA, CDR2 SQIVND (reference sequence). V trimming: 5 bases; J trimming: 4 bases; junction bases outside the gene matches: 7. There are 14 residues in the CDR3. The CDR3 region has the DNA TGTGCCAGTAGTCCCGACAGGGATGGCACTGAAGCTTTCTTT. Its protein product is CASSPDRDGTEAFF.

Turning to this clone: An end of the junction does not agree with germline; a read error may underlie this. The CDR3 loop reads CATREGQGIGQGTQYF. In DNA form, the CDR3 reads TGTGCCACCAGAGAGGGACAGGGTATCGGTCAAGGGACCCAGTACTTC. The gene calls are TRBV15 and TRBJ2-5; TRBD1 matches at 9 bases. Germline lookup yields CDR1 LNHNV and CDR2 YYDKDF (reference sequence). This CDR3 contains 16 residues.